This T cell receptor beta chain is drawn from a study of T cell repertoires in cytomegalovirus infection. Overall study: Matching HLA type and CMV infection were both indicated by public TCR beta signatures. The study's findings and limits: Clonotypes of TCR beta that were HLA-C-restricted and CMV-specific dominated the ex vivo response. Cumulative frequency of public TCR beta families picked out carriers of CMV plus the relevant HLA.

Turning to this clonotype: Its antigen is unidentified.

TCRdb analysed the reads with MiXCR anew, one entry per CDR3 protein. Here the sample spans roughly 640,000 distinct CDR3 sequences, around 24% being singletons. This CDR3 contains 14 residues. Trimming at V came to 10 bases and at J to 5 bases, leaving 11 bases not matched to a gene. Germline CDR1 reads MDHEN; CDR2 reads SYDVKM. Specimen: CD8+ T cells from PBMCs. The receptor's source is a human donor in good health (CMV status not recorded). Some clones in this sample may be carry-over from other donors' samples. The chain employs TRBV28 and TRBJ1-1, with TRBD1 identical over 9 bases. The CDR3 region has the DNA TGTGCCATCGCGCTACAGGGGGCGCGTACTGAAGCTTTCTTT. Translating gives CAIALQGARTEAFF. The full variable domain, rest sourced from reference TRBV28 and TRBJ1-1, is DVKVTQSSRYLVKRTGEKVFLECVQDMDHENMFWYRQDPGLGLRLIYFSYDVKMKEKGDIPEGYSVSREKKERFSLILESASTNQTSMYLCAIALQGARTEAFFGQGTRLTVV.